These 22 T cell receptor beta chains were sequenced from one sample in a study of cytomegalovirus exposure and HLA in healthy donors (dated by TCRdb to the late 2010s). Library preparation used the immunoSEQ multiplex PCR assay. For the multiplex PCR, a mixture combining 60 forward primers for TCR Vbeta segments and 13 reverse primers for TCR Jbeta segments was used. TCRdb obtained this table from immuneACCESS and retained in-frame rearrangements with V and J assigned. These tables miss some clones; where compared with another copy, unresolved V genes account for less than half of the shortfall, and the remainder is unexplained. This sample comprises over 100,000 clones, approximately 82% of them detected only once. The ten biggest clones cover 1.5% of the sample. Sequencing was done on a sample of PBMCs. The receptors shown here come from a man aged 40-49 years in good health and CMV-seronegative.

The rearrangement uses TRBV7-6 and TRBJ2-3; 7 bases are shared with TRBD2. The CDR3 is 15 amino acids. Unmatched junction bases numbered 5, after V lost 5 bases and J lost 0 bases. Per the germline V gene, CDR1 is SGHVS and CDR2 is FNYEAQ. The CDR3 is CASSPLASSTDTQYF. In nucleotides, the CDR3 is TGTGCCAGCAGCCCACTAGCGTCTAGCACAGATACGCAGTATTTT.

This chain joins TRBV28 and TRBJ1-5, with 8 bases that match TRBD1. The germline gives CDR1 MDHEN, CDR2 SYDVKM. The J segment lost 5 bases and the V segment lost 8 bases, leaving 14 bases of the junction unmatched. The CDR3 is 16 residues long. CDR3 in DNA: TGTGCCAGCCGAGAAGGGGACAGGTCAGACTATCAGCCCCAGCATTTT. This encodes CASREGDRSDYQPQHF.

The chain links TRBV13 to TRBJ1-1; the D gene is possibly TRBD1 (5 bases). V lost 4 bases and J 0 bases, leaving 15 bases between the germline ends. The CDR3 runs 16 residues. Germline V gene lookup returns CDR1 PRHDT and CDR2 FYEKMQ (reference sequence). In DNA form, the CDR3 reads TGTGCCAGCAGCTCGACAGACAGCCTCATGAACACTGAAGCTTTCTTT. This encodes CASSSTDSLMNTEAFF.

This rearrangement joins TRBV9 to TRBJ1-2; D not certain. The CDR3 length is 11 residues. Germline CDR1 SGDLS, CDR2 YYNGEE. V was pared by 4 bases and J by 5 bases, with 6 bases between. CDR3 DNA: TGTGCCAGCAGCCCCGGGTATGGCTACACCTTC. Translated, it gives CASSPGYGYTF.

For the CDR3, the DNA is TGCGCCAGCAGCTTGAGGGCAGGGGGAGGCGATGAGCAGTTCTTC. Its translation is CASSLRAGGGDEQFF. This rearrangement joins TRBV5-1 to TRBJ2-1; weak D call: TRBD1 (7 bases). CDR1 is SGHRS, CDR2 YFSETQ, per germline. This CDR3 spans 15 amino acids. The V and J ends lost 1 base and 8 bases respectively, with 16 bases between them.

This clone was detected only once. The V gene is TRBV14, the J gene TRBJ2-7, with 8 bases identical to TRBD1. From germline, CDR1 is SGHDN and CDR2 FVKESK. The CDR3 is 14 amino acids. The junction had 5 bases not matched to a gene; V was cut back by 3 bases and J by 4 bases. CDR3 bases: TGTGCCAGCAGCCATTGGGACAGGAAGTACGAGCAGTACTTC. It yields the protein CASSHWDRKYEQYF. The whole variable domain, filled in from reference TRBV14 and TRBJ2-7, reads EAGVTQFPSHSVIEKGQTVTLRCDPISGHDNLYWYRRVMGKEIKFLLHFVKESKQDESGMPNNRFLAERTGGTYSTLKVQPAELEDSGVYFCASSHWDRKYEQYFGPGTRLTVT.

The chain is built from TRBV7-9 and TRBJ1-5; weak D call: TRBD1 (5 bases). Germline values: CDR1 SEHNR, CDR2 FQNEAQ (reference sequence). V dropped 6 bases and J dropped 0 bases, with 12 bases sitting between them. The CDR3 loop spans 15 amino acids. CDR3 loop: CASSSTAYSNQPQHF. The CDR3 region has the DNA TGTGCCAGCAGTTCGACAGCTTATAGCAATCAGCCCCAGCATTTT.

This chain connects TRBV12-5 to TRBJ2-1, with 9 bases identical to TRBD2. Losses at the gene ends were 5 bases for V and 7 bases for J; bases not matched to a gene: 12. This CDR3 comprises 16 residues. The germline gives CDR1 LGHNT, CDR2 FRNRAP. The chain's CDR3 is CASGPPGAGGWNEQFF. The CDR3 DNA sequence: TGTGCTAGTGGTCCCCCCGGGGCGGGAGGGTGGAATGAGCAGTTCTTC.

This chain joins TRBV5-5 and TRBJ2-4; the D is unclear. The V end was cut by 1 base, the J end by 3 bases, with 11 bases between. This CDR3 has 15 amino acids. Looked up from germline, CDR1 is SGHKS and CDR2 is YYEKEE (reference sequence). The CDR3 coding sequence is TGTGCCAGCAGCTTGATTTGGTCAGACAAAAACATTCAGTACTTC. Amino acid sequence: CASSLIWSDKNIQYF.

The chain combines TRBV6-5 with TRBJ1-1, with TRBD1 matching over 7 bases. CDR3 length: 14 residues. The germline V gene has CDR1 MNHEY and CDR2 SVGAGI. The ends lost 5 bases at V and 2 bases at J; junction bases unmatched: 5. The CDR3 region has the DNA TGTGCCAGCAGTGAAGACAGGGCTAACACTGAAGCTTTCTTT. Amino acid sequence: CASSEDRANTEAFF.

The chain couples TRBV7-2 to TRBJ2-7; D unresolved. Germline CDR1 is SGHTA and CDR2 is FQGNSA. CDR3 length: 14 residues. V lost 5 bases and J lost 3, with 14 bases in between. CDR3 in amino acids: CASSPRPTFYEQYF. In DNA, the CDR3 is TGTGCCAGCAGCCCTAGGCCCACCTTCTACGAGCAGTACTTC.

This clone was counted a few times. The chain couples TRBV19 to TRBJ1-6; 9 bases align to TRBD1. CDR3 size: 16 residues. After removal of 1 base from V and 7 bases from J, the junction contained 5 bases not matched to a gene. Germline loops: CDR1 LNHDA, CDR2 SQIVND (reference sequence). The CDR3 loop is CASSIGPGQGNSPLHF. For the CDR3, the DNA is TGTGCCAGTAGTATAGGTCCGGGACAGGGAAATTCACCCCTCCACTTT. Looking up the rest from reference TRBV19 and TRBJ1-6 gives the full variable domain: DGGITQSPKYLFRKEGQNVTLSCEQNLNHDAMYWYRQDPGQGLRLIYYSQIVNDFQKGDIAEGYSVSREKKESFPLTVTSAQKNPTAFYLCASSIGPGQGNSPLHFGNGTRLTVT.

The CDR3 loop is CASSYTIPGHGYEQYF. Written as DNA, the CDR3 is TGTGCCAGCAGTTACACGATTCCAGGACATGGCTACGAGCAGTACTTC. The J gene is TRBJ2-5, the V gene TRBV6-6; D perhaps matches TRBD1 (5 bases). The J call may be mistaken, given a closer DNA end match to TRBJ2-7. CDR1 is MNHNY and CDR2 is SVGAGI in the germline V gene (reference sequence). CDR3 length equals 16 residues.

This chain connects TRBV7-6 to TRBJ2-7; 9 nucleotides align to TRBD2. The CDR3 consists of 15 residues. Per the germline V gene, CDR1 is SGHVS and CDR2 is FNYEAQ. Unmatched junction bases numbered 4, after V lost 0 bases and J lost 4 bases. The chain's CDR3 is CASSLASGGAYEQYF. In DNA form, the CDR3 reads TGTGCCAGCAGCTTAGCTAGCGGGGGAGCTTACGAGCAGTACTTC. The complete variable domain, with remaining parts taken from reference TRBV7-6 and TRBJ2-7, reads GAGVSQSPRYKVTKRGQDVALRCDPISGHVSLYWYRQALGQGPEFLTYFNYEAQQDKSGLPNDRFSAERPEGSISTLTIQRTEQRDSAMYRCASSLASGGAYEQYFGPGTRLTVT.

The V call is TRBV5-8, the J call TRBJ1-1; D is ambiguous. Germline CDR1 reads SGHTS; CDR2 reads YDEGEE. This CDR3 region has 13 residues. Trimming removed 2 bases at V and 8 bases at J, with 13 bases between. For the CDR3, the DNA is TGTGCCAGCAGCTTCCAGGTTTTTGGGGAAGCTTTCTTT. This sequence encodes CASSFQVFGEAFF.

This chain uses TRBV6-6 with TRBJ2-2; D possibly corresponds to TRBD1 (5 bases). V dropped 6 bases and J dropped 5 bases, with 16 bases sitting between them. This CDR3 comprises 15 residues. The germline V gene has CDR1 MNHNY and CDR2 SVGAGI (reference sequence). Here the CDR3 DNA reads TGTGCCAGCAGACCTGGCCAGGGTGGTACCGGGGAGCTGTTTTTT. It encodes CASRPGQGGTGELFF.

The DNA for the CDR3 is TGTGCCAGCAGCGACAGCAGTAAAGAGACCCAGTACTTC. As protein: CASSDSSKETQYF. The genes are TRBV11-3 and TRBJ2-5; a weak D match, TRBD1 (5 bases). The germline V gene encodes CDR1 SGHNT and CDR2 YENEEA. The CDR3 spans 13 residues. V gave up 5 bases and J gave up 3 bases, with 10 bases separating them.

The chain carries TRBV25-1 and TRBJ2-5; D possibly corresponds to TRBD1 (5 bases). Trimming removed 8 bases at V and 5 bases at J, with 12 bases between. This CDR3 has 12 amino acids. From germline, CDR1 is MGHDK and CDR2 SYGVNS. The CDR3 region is CASRKDMETQYF. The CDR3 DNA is TGTGCCAGCCGAAAGGACATGGAGACCCAGTACTTC.

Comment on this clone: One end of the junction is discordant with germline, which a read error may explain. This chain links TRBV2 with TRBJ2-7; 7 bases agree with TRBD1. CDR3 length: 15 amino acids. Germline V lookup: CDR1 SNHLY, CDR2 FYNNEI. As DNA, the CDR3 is TGTGCCAGCAGCGAAGACAGGGCGGAATCCTACGAGCAGTACTTC. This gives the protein CASSEDRAESYEQYF.

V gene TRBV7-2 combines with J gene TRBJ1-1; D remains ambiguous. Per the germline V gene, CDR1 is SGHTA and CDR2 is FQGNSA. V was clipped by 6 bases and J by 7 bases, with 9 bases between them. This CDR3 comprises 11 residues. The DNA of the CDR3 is TGTGCCAGCAGACAAACAAGTGAAGCTTTCTTT. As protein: CASRQTSEAFF.

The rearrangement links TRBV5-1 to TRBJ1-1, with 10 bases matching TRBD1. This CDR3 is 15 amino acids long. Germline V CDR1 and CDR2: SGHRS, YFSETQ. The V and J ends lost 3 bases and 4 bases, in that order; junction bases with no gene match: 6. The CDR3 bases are TGCGCCAGCAGCTACTCCGGGACAGGGGTCACTGAAGCTTTCTTT. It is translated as CASSYSGTGVTEAFF.

In nucleotides, the CDR3 is TGTGCCATCAGTGAGTCGGGACAGGGGTCTAATGAAAAACTGTTTTTT. As protein: CAISESGQGSNEKLFF. This chain links TRBV10-3 with TRBJ1-4, with 10 bases identical to TRBD1. CDR1 is ENHRY and CDR2 is SYGVKD in the germline V gene. CDR3 length: 16 amino acids. J gave up 3 bases and V 0 bases, and 1 base lay outside the gene matches.